This TCR beta chain was captured by sequencing in a study of blood T cell repertoires in COVID-19. Profiled with immunoSEQ multiplex PCR; TCRdb holds only in-frame clones, not every one. The sample holds approximately 210,000 clones; around 84% are singletons and the top ten take approximately 19%. Material for sequencing was peripheral blood. This sequence was found in a human donor in a cohort sampled during active COVID-19.

CDR3 coding DNA: TGTGCCAGCAGCACGACTAGCGGGAGGTCGTCCTACAATGAGCAGTTCTTC. Amino acids: CASSTTSGRSSYNEQFF. The chain uses TRBV6-2 or TRBV6-3 and TRBJ2-1; 13 bases line up with TRBD2. Germline CDR1 reads MNHEY; CDR2 reads SVGEGT. This CDR3 comprises 17 residues. After removal of 6 bases from V and 1 base from J, the junction contained 6 bases not matched to a gene.